The rows below give T cell receptor beta chains drawn from one sample of a study of shared clonotypes between healthy human individuals. Clones were read by immunoSEQ multiplex PCR, and TCRdb kept only the in-frame ones, dropping some. Of about 2.3 million clones listed, approximately 93% are singletons. Source material: naive CD4+ T cells from PBMCs. These receptors originate from a man aged 18-30 years in good health. Some clones in this sample may be carry-over from other donors' samples. CDR3s include the opening cysteine and the closing phenylalanine or tryptophan. Fields, in order: D gene, V gene, J gene, clone size, CDR3 DNA, CDR3 protein. A D gene is named only where the DNA matches it firmly. Clone sizes are given selectively: once, few, many, or a class where the clone is expanded.

NA	TRBV19	TRBJ2-7	NA	TGTGCCAGTAGTATAACCGGGGGCAAGCGCGAGCAGTACTTC	CASSITGGKREQYF
TRBD1	TRBV27	TRBJ1-5	NA	TGTGCCAGCAGTAGCAGGGGGCTAGGGAATCAGCCCCAGCATTTT	CASSSRGLGNQPQHF
NA	TRBV6-5	TRBJ2-2	NA	TGTGCCAGCAGAGAAACCGGGGAGCTGTTTTTT	CASRETGELFF
TRBD1	TRBV28	TRBJ1-5	few	TGTGCCAGCAGTGCCCAGGGGGCAGTCCAGCCCCAGCATTTT	CASSAQGAVQPQHF
TRBD2	TRBV5-1	TRBJ2-7	NA	TGCGCCAGCAGCTTTACCGAGGCGGGAGCCTCCTACGAGCAGTACTTC	CASSFTEAGASYEQYF
NA	TRBV2	TRBJ1-2	NA	TGTGCCAGCGGACGGGAGTCGGAGGGTGGCTACACCTTC	CASGRESEGGYTF
NA	TRBV19	TRBJ2-3	NA	TGTGCCAGTAGCGTGCGGCAGGCCCGCACAGATACGCAGTATTTT	CASSVRQARTDTQYF
TRBD1	TRBV2	TRBJ1-2	NA	TGTGCCAGCAGTCGGGACAGGGTCGACTATGGCTACACCTTC	CASSRDRVDYGYTF
NA	TRBV5-4	TRBJ1-4	NA	TGTGCCAGCAGCTTGGGCGGAGATAATGAAAAACTGTTTTTT	CASSLGGDNEKLFF
NA	TRBV5-6	TRBJ1-2	NA	TGTGCCAGCAGCTTGGTCGGAGGCTATAACTATGGCTACACCTTC	CASSLVGGYNYGYTF